This T cell receptor beta chain appears in the sequencing data of a study of T cells in Graves' hyperthyroidism and ophthalmopathy. V dropped 6 bases and J dropped 7 bases, with 6 bases sitting between them. The CDR3 has 10 residues. CDR1 is DFQATT and CDR2 is SNEGSKA in the germline V gene (reference sequence). Clinical symptoms, serum thyroxine and TRAb, thyroid ultrasound and orbital computed tomography were used for the diagnoses. TCR beta CDR3 region amplification was performed from RNA transcripts. The HTBI set primed first-round TCR CDR3 RT-PCR. TCRdb reprocessed the multiplex PCR reads via MiXCR and lists one record per CDR3 protein. The sample yields hundreds of thousands of distinct CDR3 sequences, roughly 20% seen once.

Sequencing used blood. The receptor was isolated from a man aged 25-45 years with Graves' ophthalmopathy. This chain connects TRBV20-1 to TRBJ1-4; no firm D call. The CDR3 nucleotides read TGCAGTGCCGGGCCTGAAAAACTGTTTTTT. Translation gives CSAGPEKLFF.